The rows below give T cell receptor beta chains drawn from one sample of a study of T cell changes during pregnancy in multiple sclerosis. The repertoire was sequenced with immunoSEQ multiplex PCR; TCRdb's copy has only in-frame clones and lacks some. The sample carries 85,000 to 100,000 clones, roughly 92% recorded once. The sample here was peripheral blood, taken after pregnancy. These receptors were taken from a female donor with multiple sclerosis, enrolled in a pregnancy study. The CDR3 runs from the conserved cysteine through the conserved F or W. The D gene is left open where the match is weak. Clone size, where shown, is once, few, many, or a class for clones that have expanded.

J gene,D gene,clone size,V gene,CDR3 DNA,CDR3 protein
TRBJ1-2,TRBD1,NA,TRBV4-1,TGCGCCAGCAGCCAAGATGAGACAGGGGGTACTAACTATGGCTACACCTTC,CASSQDETGGTNYGYTF
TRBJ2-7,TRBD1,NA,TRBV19,TGTGCCACCCGGACAGGGCCCGAGCAGTACTTC,CATRTGPEQYF
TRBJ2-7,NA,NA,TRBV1,TGCACCAGCAGCCCCGAGGGACTAGCGGGACCCCACGAGCAGTACTTC,CTSSPEGLAGPHEQYF
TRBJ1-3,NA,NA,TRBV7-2,TGTGCCAGCAGCTGGCAGGGCGGAAACACCATATATTTT,CASSWQGGNTIYF
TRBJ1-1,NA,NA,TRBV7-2,TGTGCCAGCAGCTTAGCCGGCGGGAGCACTGAAGCTTTCTTT,CASSLAGGSTEAFF
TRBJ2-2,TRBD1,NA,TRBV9,TGTGCCAGCAGCGCTCTTACAGGGGGCCAGACCGGGGAGCTGTTTTTT,CASSALTGGQTGELFF
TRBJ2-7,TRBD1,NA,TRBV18,TGTGCCAGCTCACCACCCCGTCGGGACAGGGGGCCGAACTACGAGCAGTACTTC,CASSPPRRDRGPNYEQYF
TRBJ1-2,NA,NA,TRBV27,TGTGCCAGCAGTCCGGCTCCGGGTTTCAACTATGGCTACACCTTC,CASSPAPGFNYGYTF
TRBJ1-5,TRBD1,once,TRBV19,TGTGCCAGTAGCGACAGGGGGTCAGGAAATCAGCCCCAGCATTTT,CASSDRGSGNQPQHF
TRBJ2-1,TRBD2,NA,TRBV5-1,TGCGCCAGCAGTCGTGTACTAGCGGGAGAAAAGACCCAGTTCTTC,CASSRVLAGEKTQFF
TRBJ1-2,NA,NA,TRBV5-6,TGTGCCAGCAGCTTTCGGCAGGGCAGTGCCTATGGCTACACCTTC,CASSFRQGSAYGYTF
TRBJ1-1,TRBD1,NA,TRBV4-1,TGCGCCAGCAGCCAACCCCGGGACAGGGGGTACACTGAAGCTTTCTTT,CASSQPRDRGYTEAFF
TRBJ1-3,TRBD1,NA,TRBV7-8,TGTGCCAGCAGCTTAGTCAGGGGGCGGAGGGGAAACACCATATATTTT,CASSLVRGRRGNTIYF
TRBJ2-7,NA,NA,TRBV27,TGTGCCAGCAGATGGACTGGTTCCTACGAGCAGTACTTC,CASRWTGSYEQYF
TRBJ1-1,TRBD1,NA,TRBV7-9,TGTGCCAGCAGCTCGGGACAGAGAGGAAGGACTGAAGCTTTCTTT,CASSSGQRGRTEAFF
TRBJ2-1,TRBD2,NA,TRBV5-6,TGTGCCAGCAGTTTTTCTAGCGGGAGTTTCGTCGATGAGCAGTTCTTC,CASSFSSGSFVDEQFF
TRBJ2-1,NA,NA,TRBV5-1,TGCGCCAGCAGCTTGGAGGCTAGGACAGCTACTAAGTTGTTCTTC,CASSLEARTATKLFF
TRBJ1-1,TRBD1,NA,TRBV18,TGTGCCAGCTCACCGGGGATTGGGACAGGGAACACTGAAGCTTTCTTT,CASSPGIGTGNTEAFF
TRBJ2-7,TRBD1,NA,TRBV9,TGTGCCAGCAGCATTAACAGGGGCGACGAGCAGTACTTC,CASSINRGDEQYF
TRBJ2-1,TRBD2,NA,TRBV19,TGTGCCAGTAGTAAGACTAGCGGGAGGGCCATAAATGAGCAGTTCTTC,CASSKTSGRAINEQFF
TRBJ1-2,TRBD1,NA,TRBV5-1,TGCGCCAGCAGCTTGACGATGACAGGGGGGCTCTATGGCTACACCTTC,CASSLTMTGGLYGYTF
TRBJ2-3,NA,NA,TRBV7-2,TGTGCCAGCAGCTTAAGCTCAGGGTACCCGAACACAGATACGCAGTATTTT,CASSLSSGYPNTDTQYF
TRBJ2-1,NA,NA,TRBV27,TGTGCCACCCGAGGGCGGCATGAGCAGTTCTTC,CATRGRHEQFF
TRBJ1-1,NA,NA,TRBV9,TGTGCCAGCAGCGCGCACGACATGAACACTGAAGCTTTCTTT,CASSAHDMNTEAFF
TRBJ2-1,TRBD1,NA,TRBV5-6,TGTGCCAGCAGCTTCCTGGACAGGGGTCGGTACAATGAGCAGTTCTTC,CASSFLDRGRYNEQFF
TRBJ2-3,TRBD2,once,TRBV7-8,TGTGCCAGCAGCCTTCAGCCGGGACTAGCGAGTACCAATGGGGCCGATACGCAGTATTTT,CASSLQPGLASTNGADTQYF
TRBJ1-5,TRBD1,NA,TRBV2,TGTGCCAGCAGCACAGTGAGTCGGACAGGTGATAGCAATCAGCCCCAGCATTTT,CASSTVSRTGDSNQPQHF
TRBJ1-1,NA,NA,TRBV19,TGTGCCAGTAGTAATAAGATTAGCATTATTCGCACTGAAGCTTTCTTT,CASSNKISIIRTEAFF
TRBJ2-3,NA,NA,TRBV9,TGTGCCAGCAGCGCTGGGGAGGGGGTCGGGCAGTATTTT,CASSAGEGVGQYF